This is a list of T cell receptor beta chains from one sample in a study of CD4 T cells in relation to SARS-CoV-2 and coronaviruses. Their antigens remain unidentified. Clones were sequenced by immunoSEQ multiplex PCR, and TCRdb holds only the in-frame ones, with some missing. The repertoire consists of around 12,000 clones, with roughly 80% occurring once and the leading ten covering about an eighth. The sequencing sample was made of CD4+ T cells from PBMCs, cultured in vitro. The receptors were sampled from a human donor in good health. The CDR3 runs from the conserved cysteine through the conserved F or W. Each record gives: clone size, J gene, V gene, D gene, CDR3 DNA, CDR3 protein. The D gene is left open where the match is weak. Only some rows state a clone size, as once, few, many or a class for expanded clones.

abundance: NA; j_gene: TRBJ1-3; v_gene: TRBV2; d_gene: NA; CDR3nt: TGTGCCAGCAGTGAATTCGGGCAGGGAGGAAACACCATATATTTT; CDR3aa: CASSEFGQGGNTIYF
abundance: NA; j_gene: TRBJ2-7; v_gene: TRBV5-1; d_gene: NA; CDR3nt: TGCGCCAGCAGCCCCAAGCCCGGGGGCGCGTGGTACGAGCAGTACTTC; CDR3aa: CASSPKPGGAWYEQYF
abundance: few; j_gene: TRBJ1-1; v_gene: TRBV7-9; d_gene: NA; CDR3nt: TGTGCCAGCAGCTTAGCGTCCACTGAAGCTTTCTTT; CDR3aa: CASSLASTEAFF
abundance: NA; j_gene: TRBJ1-2; v_gene: TRBV2; d_gene: NA; CDR3nt: TGTGCCAGCAGTGATGAGGGAAGGGATGGCTACACCTTC; CDR3aa: CASSDEGRDGYTF
abundance: NA; j_gene: TRBJ2-5; v_gene: TRBV5-1; d_gene: NA; CDR3nt: TGCGCCAGCAGCGCGGATGCGGAGACCCAGTACTTC; CDR3aa: CASSADAETQYF
abundance: NA; j_gene: TRBJ2-1; v_gene: TRBV11-2; d_gene: NA; CDR3nt: TGTGCCAGCAGCTTAGGCCTAGCCCCCTCCTACAATGAGCAGTTCTTC; CDR3aa: CASSLGLAPSYNEQFF
abundance: NA; j_gene: TRBJ1-2; v_gene: TRBV7-2; d_gene: NA; CDR3nt: TGTGCCAGCAGCAACCGGGTCTTGGGTGGCTACACCTTC; CDR3aa: CASSNRVLGGYTF
abundance: NA; j_gene: TRBJ2-3; v_gene: TRBV19; d_gene: NA; CDR3nt: TGTGCCAGTAGTGGACTTAGCACAGATACGCAGTATTTT; CDR3aa: CASSGLSTDTQYF
abundance: NA; j_gene: TRBJ2-2; v_gene: TRBV19; d_gene: NA; CDR3nt: TGTGCCAGTAGTATGACAGGGAGGGACACCGGGGAGCTGTTTTTT; CDR3aa: CASSMTGRDTGELFF
abundance: NA; j_gene: TRBJ1-6; v_gene: TRBV7-8; d_gene: NA; CDR3nt: TGTGCCAGCAGCCTACAACCGGTTAGGTCACCCCTCCACTTT; CDR3aa: CASSLQPVRSPLHF
abundance: NA; j_gene: TRBJ2-2; v_gene: TRBV6-5; d_gene: NA; CDR3nt: TGTGCCAGCAGGAGGGCGGCGTCCGGGGAGCTGTTTTTT; CDR3aa: CASRRAASGELFF
abundance: NA; j_gene: TRBJ1-5; v_gene: TRBV7-2; d_gene: TRBD1; CDR3nt: TGTGCCAGCAGCTACCGGGACAGGGGGATCAGCAATCAGCCCCAGCATTTT; CDR3aa: CASSYRDRGISNQPQHF
abundance: NA; j_gene: TRBJ2-3; v_gene: TRBV7-2; d_gene: NA; CDR3nt: TGTGCCAGCAGCCGTCGACAGGGACTCACAGATACGCAGTATTTT; CDR3aa: CASSRRQGLTDTQYF
abundance: once; j_gene: TRBJ2-1; v_gene: TRBV3-1/TRBV3-2; d_gene: NA; CDR3nt: TGTGCCAGCAGCCAAGAAGGAGTCATCAATGAGCAGTTCTTC; CDR3aa: CASSQEGVINEQFF
abundance: medium-sized; j_gene: TRBJ1-1; v_gene: TRBV19; d_gene: TRBD1; CDR3nt: TGTGCCAGTAGTATGCGACAGGGGCGAAAGGAAGCTTTCTTT; CDR3aa: CASSMRQGRKEAFF
abundance: NA; j_gene: TRBJ2-7; v_gene: TRBV7-2; d_gene: NA; CDR3nt: TGTGCCAGCAGCTTATTCCTACAGAACACCTACGAGCAGTACTTC; CDR3aa: CASSLFLQNTYEQYF
abundance: few; j_gene: TRBJ2-1; v_gene: TRBV4-1; d_gene: TRBD1; CDR3nt: TGCGCCAGCAGCCAGTCCGGACAGGGGACGAATGAGCAGTTCTTC; CDR3aa: CASSQSGQGTNEQFF
abundance: NA; j_gene: TRBJ1-2; v_gene: TRBV10-3; d_gene: TRBD1; CDR3nt: TGTGCCATCAGTGAGGCCGGGACAGCTAACTATGGCTACACCTTC; CDR3aa: CAISEAGTANYGYTF
abundance: NA; j_gene: TRBJ2-1; v_gene: TRBV28; d_gene: TRBD2; CDR3nt: TGTGCCAGCAGTCTCAGCGCGGGACTAGCGGGAGGCAATGAGCAGTTCTTC; CDR3aa: CASSLSAGLAGGNEQFF
abundance: NA; j_gene: TRBJ1-1; v_gene: TRBV29-1; d_gene: TRBD1; CDR3nt: TGCAGCGTGTCCGGGACAGGGGTGCAAGCTTTCTTT; CDR3aa: CSVSGTGVQAFF
abundance: NA; j_gene: TRBJ2-1; v_gene: TRBV5-1; d_gene: TRBD2; CDR3nt: TGCGCCAGCAGCTTGGAAGAGTTGCGACTAGCGGTATACAATGGGCAGTTCTTC; CDR3aa: CASSLEELRLAVYNGQFF
abundance: few; j_gene: TRBJ1-3; v_gene: TRBV5-1; d_gene: NA; CDR3nt: TGCGCCAGCAGCTTGGCGGGGGGCACTGGAAACACCATATATTTT; CDR3aa: CASSLAGGTGNTIYF
abundance: NA; j_gene: TRBJ2-7; v_gene: TRBV27; d_gene: TRBD2; CDR3nt: TGTGCCAGCAGTTTATCCGCGGCGGGAGATTCCTACGAGCAGTACTTC; CDR3aa: CASSLSAAGDSYEQYF
abundance: NA; j_gene: TRBJ1-2; v_gene: TRBV7-9; d_gene: NA; CDR3nt: TGTGCCAGCAGCCGCAACTTGGCCTATGGCTACACCTTC; CDR3aa: CASSRNLAYGYTF
abundance: NA; j_gene: TRBJ1-2; v_gene: TRBV19; d_gene: NA; CDR3nt: TGTGCCAGTAGTATTGGGGGGCAGGACCGCTATGGCTACACCTTC; CDR3aa: CASSIGGQDRYGYTF
abundance: NA; j_gene: TRBJ2-7; v_gene: TRBV7-2; d_gene: NA; CDR3nt: TGTGCCAGCAGCTCCGGTCCCGGGTTCGAGCAGTACTTC; CDR3aa: CASSSGPGFEQYF
abundance: NA; j_gene: TRBJ2-1; v_gene: TRBV7-9; d_gene: TRBD2; CDR3nt: TGTGCCAGCAGCTTGGGCGTAGGGACTAGCGGGGGGGCGGGCAATGAGCAGTTCTTC; CDR3aa: CASSLGVGTSGGAGNEQFF
abundance: NA; j_gene: TRBJ2-2; v_gene: TRBV10-1; d_gene: NA; CDR3nt: TGCGCCAGCAGTCGGGGCGGGGAGCTGTTTTTT; CDR3aa: CASSRGGELFF
abundance: NA; j_gene: TRBJ1-3; v_gene: TRBV7-9; d_gene: NA; CDR3nt: TGTGCCAGCAACCAGGGCCCTGGAAACACCATATATTTT; CDR3aa: CASNQGPGNTIYF
abundance: once; j_gene: TRBJ2-5; v_gene: TRBV18; d_gene: NA; CDR3nt: TGTGCCAGCTCACCTTCGACTACGCCCGAGGGGACCCAGTACTTC; CDR3aa: CASSPSTTPEGTQYF
abundance: NA; j_gene: TRBJ1-2; v_gene: TRBV5-4; d_gene: TRBD1; CDR3nt: TGTGCCAGCAGCTCCTTCAGGGACAGGGGTTCTGACTATGGCTACACCTTC; CDR3aa: CASSSFRDRGSDYGYTF
abundance: NA; j_gene: TRBJ1-5; v_gene: TRBV2; d_gene: TRBD1; CDR3nt: TGTGCCAGCACCCCGACAGGGGGCAATCAGCCCCAGCATTTT; CDR3aa: CASTPTGGNQPQHF
abundance: NA; j_gene: TRBJ2-2; v_gene: TRBV9; d_gene: NA; CDR3nt: TGTGCCAGCAGCGTCGGGGGATCAGGAACCGGGGAGCTGTTTTTT; CDR3aa: CASSVGGSGTGELFF
abundance: medium-sized; j_gene: TRBJ1-2; v_gene: TRBV30; d_gene: NA; CDR3nt: TGTGCCTGGAGTACACAGGGTGTGGCTAACTATGGCTACACCTTC; CDR3aa: CAWSTQGVANYGYTF
abundance: NA; j_gene: TRBJ2-7; v_gene: TRBV11-3; d_gene: TRBD1; CDR3nt: TGTGCCAGCAGCTTAGGGGACAGGGGGCGGCAGTACTTC; CDR3aa: CASSLGDRGRQYF
abundance: NA; j_gene: TRBJ2-2; v_gene: TRBV11-3; d_gene: TRBD2; CDR3nt: TGTGCCAGCAGCCGGGGGGGGCAAGGCGGGGAGCTGTTTTTT; CDR3aa: CASSRGGQGGELFF
abundance: once; j_gene: TRBJ2-6; v_gene: TRBV3-1/TRBV3-2; d_gene: NA; CDR3nt: TGTGCCAGCAGCCAAGACTGGGGGGCGGGTGGGGCCAACGTCCTGACTTTC; CDR3aa: CASSQDWGAGGANVLTF
abundance: NA; j_gene: TRBJ1-1; v_gene: TRBV5-1; d_gene: NA; CDR3nt: TGCGCCAGCAGTTACGGGGGAGAGACTGAAGCTTTCTTT; CDR3aa: CASSYGGETEAFF
abundance: once; j_gene: TRBJ2-7; v_gene: TRBV7-2; d_gene: TRBD2; CDR3nt: TGTGCCAGCAGCTCCAGGACTAGCGGACCAATGGAGCAGTACTTC; CDR3aa: CASSSRTSGPMEQYF
abundance: NA; j_gene: TRBJ2-2; v_gene: TRBV7-3; d_gene: NA; CDR3nt: TGTGCCAGCAGCCAGGGTGTCTCCACCGGGGAGCTGTTTTTT; CDR3aa: CASSQGVSTGELFF
abundance: NA; j_gene: TRBJ2-7; v_gene: TRBV7-6; d_gene: TRBD2; CDR3nt: TGTGCCAGCAGCTCCCTCTTGGGACTAGTGAACGAGCAGTACTTC; CDR3aa: CASSSLLGLVNEQYF
abundance: NA; j_gene: TRBJ2-5; v_gene: TRBV11-2; d_gene: NA; CDR3nt: TGTGCCAGCAGCTTATTCCCGGAGACCCAGTACTTC; CDR3aa: CASSLFPETQYF